Here is one T cell receptor (beta chain) with its context. Per the original methods: It was from reference gene primer amplification that nucleated cell counts were estimated. The data were produced by immunoSEQ multiplex PCR, yet TCRdb's version contains in-frame clones alone and is incomplete. For V, J and clone size, that table is used; D and trimming come from the DNA. The sample carries 150,000 to 200,000 clones, 77% recorded once. These data originate in a study of blood T cell repertoires in COVID-19. CDR1 is MNHEY, CDR2 SVGAGI, per germline. The CDR3 runs 15 residues. The V end was cut by 5 bases, the J end by 1 base, with 12 bases between.

The TCR originated in a man between 65 and 85 years old with acute or convalescent COVID-19. The sample comprised peripheral blood. This sequence joins TRBV6-5 and TRBJ1-5; no clear D gene. The CDR3 sequence is CASSRVGPSNQPQHF. Here the CDR3 DNA reads TGTGCCAGCAGTCGAGTTGGTCCCAGCAATCAGCCCCAGCATTTT.